This T cell receptor beta chain is drawn from a study of blood T cell repertoires in COVID-19. Trimming at V came to 4 bases and at J to 7 bases, leaving 1 base not matched to a gene. Germline lookup yields CDR1 SQVTM and CDR2 ANQGSEA. The CDR3 consists of 11 residues. Assay used: immunoSEQ multiplex PCR; TCRdb lists only in-frame clones, some missing. The sample carries 44,000 or so clones, about 81% recorded once. Sequenced: peripheral blood. The chain couples TRBV29-1 to TRBJ2-1; 7 bases align to TRBD1. The TCR sequence derives from a middle-aged man with active COVID-19. The CDR3 protein is CSVGQGNEQFF. CDR3 coding DNA: TGCAGCGTTGGACAGGGAAATGAGCAGTTCTTC.